This paragraph reports one T cell receptor (beta chain). Its antigen is still unknown. No much larger clonotype is one base removed from it; base qualities were not supplied. This record comes from a study of shared clonotypes between healthy human individuals (dated by TCRdb to the early 2020s). For the study in its entirety: The cohort comprised two women and a few men aged 18 to 49 years. For each donor, CD4 naive and CD4 memory were each given three plates, CD8 naive was given two plates, and CD8 memory was given one plate. To estimate repertoire size and how much clonotypes are shared between individuals, the study performed deep sequencing of blood TCR repertoires from a handful of healthy adults. Different laboratories and diverse techniques were used to prepare libraries and sequence TCR repertoires, to increase sequencing depth and limit assay-specific biases. Between about 0.9 and 8.9 billion PBMCs per donor were obtained by leukapheresis.

The trim is 6 bases for V and 9 bases for J, with a gap of 15 bases between the germline ends. The germline V gene specifies KGHSH as CDR1 and LQKENI as CDR2. The CDR3 goes from the cysteine to the phenylalanine over 12 residues. The DNA shown is the 36-base CDR3, in frame from base 1. Donors were healthy HIV-negative adults with no recently reported acute infections or vaccinations. Every donor was a Caucasian adult living in Nashville, Tennessee, USA. CD4+ T cells were enriched through magnetic negative selection, after which naive cells were positively selected on CD45RA and the remaining negative fraction served as the memory subset. Blood was obtained by leukapheresis, after which PBMCs were separated by Ficoll-Histopaque density gradient centrifugation and cryopreserved in liquid nitrogen vapor phase. Analytical flow cytometry was used to check the purity and quantity of each magnetically sorted T cell population. Each sorted fraction had its genomic DNA isolated and then quantified by UV absorbance on a Nanodrop 2000c.

On the study overall, not on this receptor specifically: Even with the large sequencing depth, rarefaction of the sorted-subset datasets indicated that sequencing was incomplete. Pairwise subsampling led to the expectation that sequencing depth would affect the degree of clonotype sharing among donors. Naive subsets generally had larger estimated clonotype richness than memory subsets. The genetic and exposure-history diversity represented was limited by the small number of donors. Across a few donors, approximately 4.9% of naive CD4, over 3% of naive CD8, approximately 2.5% of memory CD4, and under 0.45% of memory CD8 clonotypes were shared. Sampling was restricted to blood, and TCR repertoires in tissues likely differ from the TCR repertoires found in blood. Clonotypes shared by all four sorted-subset donors showed higher generation probabilities than non-shared clonotypes.

TCR CDR3 regions were amplified from genomic DNA by multiplex PCR using the deep immunoSEQ assay. Genomic DNA extracted from each cell subset was distributed evenly over all wells of several immunoSEQ 96-well plates, and each plate served as one replicate. For sorted subsets, each replicate PCR was loaded with 150 to 250 ng genomic DNA, equivalent to approximately 33,000 T cell genomes. Purified libraries were quantified with a Qubit 3.0 fluorometer, sized on a Bioanalyzer 2100, and re-quantified with the KAPA Library Quantification kit. Each immunoSEQ 96-well plate was sequenced on its own single-read 150-cycle Illumina NextSeq 550 flow cell. Regarding the original processing steps: The immunoSEQ output contained only junctional sequences without quality scores, so filtering could not match that applied to full-length reads. Sequences were annotated with PyIR, a Python wrapper for IgBLAST v1.9, using IMGT germline references to assign V/J genes and CDR3. Reads with weak V/J assignments (E-value above 1e-6), missing CDR3, stop codons, out-of-frame junctions, or ambiguous translated residues were removed. V3J clonotypes were defined by identical inferred V gene, J gene, and CDR3 amino acid sequence. Percentage overlap between repertoires was computed as shared unique clonotypes divided by the size of the smaller repertoire. Richness of each repertoire was evaluated using RTK rarefaction, the Chao1 estimator, and Recon v2.1 estimates of unobserved clonotypes. Generation probabilities were computed with OLGA for all TCRbeta clonotypes obtained by the gDNA method from a handful of donors. The table comes from immuneACCESS by way of TCRdb, which keeps in-frame sequences with V and J called. Part of the clones is missing from these tables; in studies checked, under half for an unresolved V gene and the rest for unknown reasons. V, J and clone size reflect that table, while D and trimming were determined from the DNA. The sample contains over a million clones, roughly 96% of them found a single time. Together, the top ten hold roughly 1.2% of the sample.

The sequence joins TRBV18 to TRBJ2-7; the D segment is perhaps TRBD1 or TRBD2, each sharing 6 matched bases. The clonotype comes from a man aged 25-40 years in good health. Sample: naive CD4+ T cells sorted from blood. This sample's cell subset or site label indicates: CD45RA+ positively selected. The DNA is TGTGCCAGCTCCCGGATGGGGGGCGGGCAGTACTTC. Its translation reads: CASSRMGGGQYF.